The 8 T cell receptor beta chains below all came from one sample that was sequenced in a study of neurological immune-mediated disorders. TCRdb ran MiXCR on the 5' RACE reads and lists one entry per CDR3 protein. The data contain approximately 30,000 distinct CDR3 sequences, 5.5% to 7% of them singletons. Sequencing was performed on CD4+ T cells from blood. The source of these receptors is a woman aged 50 to 60 in good health.

This clonotype was seen ten or more times. The gene calls are TRBV28 and TRBJ1-5, with 12 nucleotides matching TRBD1. CDR1 is MDHEN and CDR2 is SYDVKM in the germline V gene. V shed 6 bases and J 3 bases; nucleotides not matched to a gene: 9. The CDR3 sequence is 17 residues long. CDR3 DNA: TGTGCCAGCAGATCCAACCGGGACAGGGGGCCCAATCAGCCCCAGCATTTT. Its translation: CASRSNRDRGPNQPQHF.

This clonotype was picked up many times. V gene TRBV27 combines with J gene TRBJ2-7, with D tentatively TRBD2 (5 bases). The V gene's germline CDR1 is MNHEY and CDR2 SMNVEV (reference sequence). V dropped 4 bases and J dropped 2 bases, with 15 bases sitting between them. The CDR3 totals 15 residues. The CDR3 here is CASSYSRAYPYEQYF. CDR3 DNA sequence: TGTGCCAGCAGTTACTCGAGGGCCTATCCCTACGAGCAGTACTTC.

This clonotype was seen ten or more times. The chain recombines TRBV28 with TRBJ1-5; a possible D gene is TRBD1 (6 bases). The CDR3 is 13 residues long. CDR1 MDHEN and CDR2 SYDVKM come from the germline V gene. V lost 6 bases to trimming and J lost 2 bases, with 8 bases between them. As DNA, the CDR3 is TGTGCCAGCAGGTACAGGGGCAATCAGCCCCAGCATTTT. It encodes CASRYRGNQPQHF.

Comments on this clonotype: It may be a read error: a sequence one base away is much more abundant. The chain links TRBV2 to TRBJ2-7; D gene unclear. Germline CDR1 and CDR2: SNHLY and FYNNEI. This CDR3 contains 11 residues. For the CDR3, the DNA is TGTGCCAGCAGTGACTTCAACGAGCAGCACTTC. The encoded protein is CASSDFNEQHF.

This clonotype occurred many times. The genes are TRBV29-1 and TRBJ1-4; D not certain. The length of the CDR3 is 13 residues. CDR1 and CDR2 (germline): SQVTM, ANQGSEA. Deletions cut 8 bases from V and 3 bases from J, with 13 bases between. CDR3 bases: TGCAGCCCCCATGGACCCTCTAATGAAAAACTGTTTTTT. Translation gives CSPHGPSNEKLFF.

By frequency in the sample, this clonotype is medium-sized. The chain couples TRBV20-1 to TRBJ2-1, with TRBD2 matching 9 bases. Germline V lookup: CDR1 DFQATT, CDR2 SNEGSKA (reference sequence). The trim removed 0 bases at V and 8 bases at J, leaving 5 bases unmatched. The CDR3 is 14 amino acids. The CDR3 nucleotides are TGCAGTGCTAGAGATGCGGGAGGGGTTGATGAGCAGTTCTTC. This encodes CSARDAGGVDEQFF.

This clonotype was counted many times. The chain is built from TRBV20-1 and TRBJ1-6; 7 bases map to TRBD1. The CDR3 has 16 residues. The ends lost 0 bases at V and 5 bases at J; junction bases unmatched: 7. The germline V gene has CDR1 DFQATT and CDR2 SNEGSKA (reference sequence). The CDR3 bases are TGCAGTGCTAGAGATCAAAGGGGGCGGGATAATTCACCCCTCCACTTT. It translates to CSARDQRGRDNSPLHF.

In this sample, this clonotype turned up many times. V usage is TRBV20-1 and J usage is TRBJ2-7, with D unresolved. Germline CDR1 and CDR2: DFQATT and SNEGSKA (reference sequence). There are 10 residues in the CDR3. V dropped 5 bases and J dropped 4 bases, with 6 bases sitting between them. CDR3 loop: CSAGDYEQYF. Here the CDR3 DNA reads TGCAGTGCTGGGGATTACGAGCAGTACTTC.